Here is one TCR beta chain with its context. The CDR3 consists of 12 residues. Trimming cost V 6 bases and J 2 bases, with 7 bases left between them. Looked up from germline, CDR1 is MNHEY and CDR2 is SMNVEV (reference sequence). This specimen comes from a study of blood T cell repertoires in COVID-19. Per the original methods: Reference gene primer amplification in the assay estimated nucleated cell counts. Method: immunoSEQ multiplex PCR; TCRdb's copy keeps in-frame clones and lacks some. The V and J calls and clone size are taken from that table; D and trimming were inferred from the DNA. Here the sample spans tens of thousands of clones, 70% to 90% being singletons.

The genes are TRBV27 and TRBJ1-1, with a possible D match to TRBD1 (5 bases). The TCR originated in a woman aged 55-70 years with active COVID-19. The material sequenced was peripheral blood. CDR3 coding DNA: TGTGCCAGCAGGGGGCTTAACACTGAAGCTTTCTTT. This encodes CASRGLNTEAFF.